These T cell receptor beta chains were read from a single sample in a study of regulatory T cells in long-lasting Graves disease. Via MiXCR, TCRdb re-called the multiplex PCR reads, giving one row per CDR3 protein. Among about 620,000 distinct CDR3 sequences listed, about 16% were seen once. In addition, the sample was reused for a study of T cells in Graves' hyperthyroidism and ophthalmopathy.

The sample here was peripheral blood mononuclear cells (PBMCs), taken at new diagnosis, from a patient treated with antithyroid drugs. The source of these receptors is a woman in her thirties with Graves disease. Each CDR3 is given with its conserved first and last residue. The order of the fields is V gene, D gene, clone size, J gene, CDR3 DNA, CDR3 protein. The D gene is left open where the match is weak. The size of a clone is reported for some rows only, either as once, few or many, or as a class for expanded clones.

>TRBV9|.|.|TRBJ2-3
TGTGCCAGCAGCCCCCGCCAGGGAGATACGCAGTATTTT
CASSPRQGDTQYF
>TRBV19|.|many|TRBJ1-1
TGTGCCAGTAGTCACAGGGAGATGAACACTGAAGCTTTCTTT
CASSHREMNTEAFF
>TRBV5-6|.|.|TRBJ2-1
TGTGCCAGCAGCTTCCTTACTGGGACGGGGGTCGGGGACAATGAGCAGTTCTTC
CASSFLTGTGVGDNEQFF
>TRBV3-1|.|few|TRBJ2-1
TGTGCCAGCAGCCCATCGGGACATACCAATGAGCAGTTCTTC
CASSPSGHTNEQFF
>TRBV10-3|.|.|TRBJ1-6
TGTGCCATCAGTGGGGGCATGCCGGATTCACCCCTCCACTTT
CAISGGMPDSPLHF
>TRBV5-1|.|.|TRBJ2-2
TGCGCCAGCAGCGTTCAAGGGCCTTCGAACACCGGGGAGCTGTTTTTT
CASSVQGPSNTGELFF
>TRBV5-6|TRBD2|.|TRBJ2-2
TGTGCCAGCAGCTTTTTTTTCCCGAAAAAGCGGGAGTTGGACACCGGGGAGCTGTTTTTT
CASSFFFPKKRELDTGELFF
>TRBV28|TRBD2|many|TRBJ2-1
TGTGCCAGCAGTTTAGGAATCTTGGGACTAGCGGGAGACCCCTTGGATGAGCAGTTCTTC
CASSLGILGLAGDPLDEQFF
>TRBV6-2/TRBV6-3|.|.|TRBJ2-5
TGTGCCAGCAGTTATGGCCCGGGGGACTACCAAGAGACCCAGTACTTC
CASSYGPGDYQETQYF
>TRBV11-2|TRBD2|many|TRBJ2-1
TGTGCCAGCAGTACACTAGCGGGCTCCTACAATGAGCAGTTCTTC
CASSTLAGSYNEQFF
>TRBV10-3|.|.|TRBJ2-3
TGTGCCACCGCTGACATTAGCACAGATACGCAGTATTTT
CATADISTDTQYF
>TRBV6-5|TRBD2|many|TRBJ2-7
TGTGCCAGCAGTTACGAGGGGACTAGCTCCTACGAGCAGTACTTC
CASSYEGTSSYEQYF
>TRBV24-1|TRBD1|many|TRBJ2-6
TGTGCCACCAGTGATCGTGGGACAGACCTCCTCTCTGGGGCCAACGTCCTGACTTTC
CATSDRGTDLLSGANVLTF
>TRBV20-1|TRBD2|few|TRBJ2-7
TGCAGTGCTAGAGACGCTAGCGGGGTCCACTACGAGCAGTACTTC
CSARDASGVHYEQYF
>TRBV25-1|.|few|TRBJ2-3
TGTGCCAGCAAGGCTACAGATACGCAGTATTTT
CASKATDTQYF
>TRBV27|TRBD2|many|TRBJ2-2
TGTGCCAGCAGTTTTGGGGCTAGCGGTACCGGGGAGCTGTTTTTT
CASSFGASGTGELFF
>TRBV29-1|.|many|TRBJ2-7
TGCAGCGTTGCAGCCCTTGGGGAGCAGTACTTC
CSVAALGEQYF
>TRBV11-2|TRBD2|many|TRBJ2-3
TGTGCCAGCAGTCAACCCCCATGGGGACTAGAGGACACAGATACGCAGTATTTT
CASSQPPWGLEDTDTQYF
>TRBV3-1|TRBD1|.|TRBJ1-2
TGTGCCAGCAGCCAGGGACAGGGGGCGGGGTATGGCTACACCTTC
CASSQGQGAGYGYTF
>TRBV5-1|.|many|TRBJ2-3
TGCGCCAGCAGCTTGGCGGGACATCGCACAGATACGCAGTATTTT
CASSLAGHRTDTQYF
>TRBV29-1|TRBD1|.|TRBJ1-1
TGCAGCGCGGACAGGTTGAACACTGAAGCTTTCTTT
CSADRLNTEAFF
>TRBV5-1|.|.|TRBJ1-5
TGCGCCAGCAGCCCGATGGGACCGAATCAGCCCCAGCATTTT
CASSPMGPNQPQHF
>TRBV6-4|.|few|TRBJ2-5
TGTGCCAGCAGTGACCCCGGGGAGGCCCCCCAAGAGACCCAGTACTTC
CASSDPGEAPQETQYF
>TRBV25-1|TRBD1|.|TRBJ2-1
TGTGCCAGCAGTGATATGGGACAGGGTTGGCACAATGAGCAGTTCTTC
CASSDMGQGWHNEQFF
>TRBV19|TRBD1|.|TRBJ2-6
TGTGCCAGTAGTATAGCGGGCAGGGGGCCCGAAGGTGGGGCCAACGTCCTGACTTTC
CASSIAGRGPEGGANVLTF
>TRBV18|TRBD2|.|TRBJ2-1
TGTGCCAGCTGGGGACTAGCGGGAGGGCAAAGCTCCTACAATGAGCAGTTCTTC
CASWGLAGGQSSYNEQFF
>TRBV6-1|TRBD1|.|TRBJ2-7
TGTGCCAGCAGTCGAGGGGGCGCGGTATACGAGCAGTACTTC
CASSRGGAVYEQYF